Listed below are T cell receptor beta chains from one sample, sequenced in a study of cytomegalovirus exposure and HLA in healthy donors. Libraries were prepared by immunoSEQ multiplex PCR; TCRdb keeps only in-frame clonotypes and omits some of them. The sample carries around 100,000 clones, 85% recorded once. The source material was PBMCs. The source of these receptors is a young man in good health and CMV-seropositive. Each CDR3 is given with its conserved first and last residue. Fields, in order: V gene, D gene, J gene, clone size, CDR3 DNA, CDR3 protein. The D gene is left open where the match is weak. Not all rows give a size; the values are once, few, many and, for expanded clones, a class.

V gene: TRBV28; D gene: .; J gene: TRBJ1-1; clone size: .; CDR3 DNA: TGTGCCAGCAGTACTCCCGGACAGCCGATGAACACTGAAGCTTTCTTT; CDR3 protein: CASSTPGQPMNTEAFF
V gene: TRBV6-6; D gene: .; J gene: TRBJ2-3; clone size: .; CDR3 DNA: TGTGCCAGCAGTGGGGGCCACACAGATACGCAGTATTTT; CDR3 protein: CASSGGHTDTQYF
V gene: TRBV28; D gene: .; J gene: TRBJ1-2; clone size: .; CDR3 DNA: TGTGCCAGCAGTTTTGGTGCAGGGGCTACAAACTATGGCTACACCTTC; CDR3 protein: CASSFGAGATNYGYTF
V gene: TRBV29-1; D gene: .; J gene: TRBJ1-2; clone size: few; CDR3 DNA: TGCAGCGTAGGCACAGAGAACTATGGCTACACCTTC; CDR3 protein: CSVGTENYGYTF
V gene: TRBV5-1; D gene: TRBD1; J gene: TRBJ2-5; clone size: .; CDR3 DNA: TGCGCCAGCACCCTCGATGGGACAGGGGGCGGAGAGACCCAGTACTTC; CDR3 protein: CASTLDGTGGGETQYF
V gene: TRBV7-2; D gene: TRBD2; J gene: TRBJ2-5; clone size: .; CDR3 DNA: TGTGCCAGCAGTCGTTCCCTAGCGGGAGGGGAGGTTCGAGAGACCCAGTACTTC; CDR3 protein: CASSRSLAGGEVRETQYF
V gene: TRBV19; D gene: .; J gene: TRBJ1-2; clone size: .; CDR3 DNA: TGTGCCAGTAAACGGGCCCGGGGGACCTATGGCTACACCTTC; CDR3 protein: CASKRARGTYGYTF
V gene: TRBV5-1; D gene: TRBD1; J gene: TRBJ1-5; clone size: .; CDR3 DNA: TGCGCCAGCAGCTTGCAGGGGGGTGGTCAGCCCCAGCATTTT; CDR3 protein: CASSLQGGGQPQHF
V gene: TRBV5-6; D gene: TRBD1; J gene: TRBJ2-7; clone size: .; CDR3 DNA: TGTGCCAGCAGCCCGGGGACAGGGAATCATTACGAGCAGTACTTC; CDR3 protein: CASSPGTGNHYEQYF
V gene: TRBV28; D gene: TRBD1; J gene: TRBJ1-1; clone size: .; CDR3 DNA: TGTGCCAGCAGCAGGGGGCACACTGAAGCTTTCTTT; CDR3 protein: CASSRGHTEAFF
V gene: TRBV5-6; D gene: .; J gene: TRBJ2-5; clone size: .; CDR3 DNA: TGTGCCAGCAGCCCGCTTACAACAGGGTTCCAAGAGACCCAGTACTTC; CDR3 protein: CASSPLTTGFQETQYF
V gene: TRBV28; D gene: TRBD2; J gene: TRBJ2-1; clone size: .; CDR3 DNA: TGTGCCAGCAGCGATTCCGGACTAGGCCGCGGTGAGCAGTTCTTC; CDR3 protein: CASSDSGLGRGEQFF
V gene: TRBV15; D gene: TRBD1; J gene: TRBJ1-3; clone size: .; CDR3 DNA: TGTGCCACGGGCGCGGGACAGGGTTTTGGAAACACCATATATTTT; CDR3 protein: CATGAGQGFGNTIYF
V gene: TRBV5-1; D gene: TRBD1; J gene: TRBJ2-2; clone size: .; CDR3 DNA: TGCGCCAGCAGCTTCACTGGACAGGAGACCGGGGAGCTGTTTTTT; CDR3 protein: CASSFTGQETGELFF
V gene: TRBV4-1; D gene: TRBD1; J gene: TRBJ1-5; clone size: .; CDR3 DNA: TGCGCCAGCAGCCAAGAACAGGACAGGGACTTTCTTCGGAATCAGCCCCAGCATTTT; CDR3 protein: CASSQEQDRDFLRNQPQHF
V gene: TRBV6-6; D gene: .; J gene: TRBJ1-1; clone size: .; CDR3 DNA: TGTGCCAGCAGTTACGGCAAGAACACTGAAGCTTTCTTT; CDR3 protein: CASSYGKNTEAFF
V gene: TRBV20-1; D gene: .; J gene: TRBJ1-1; clone size: .; CDR3 DNA: TGCAGTGCTCGTATAGTTGAAGCTTTCTTT; CDR3 protein: CSARIVEAFF
V gene: TRBV7-7; D gene: TRBD2; J gene: TRBJ2-7; clone size: .; CDR3 DNA: TGTGCCAGCAGACGACGGACTAGCGGGAGGGCCATTTCCTACGAGCAGTACTTC; CDR3 protein: CASRRRTSGRAISYEQYF
V gene: TRBV15; D gene: TRBD1; J gene: TRBJ1-4; clone size: .; CDR3 DNA: TGTGCCACCAGCAGAGATAGGGACAGGGGGGAAAAACTGTTTTTT; CDR3 protein: CATSRDRDRGEKLFF
V gene: TRBV7-9; D gene: TRBD1; J gene: TRBJ1-4; clone size: .; CDR3 DNA: TGTGCCAGCAGCAATCTCCGACAGGGTTCAACTAATGAAAAACTGTTTTTT; CDR3 protein: CASSNLRQGSTNEKLFF
V gene: TRBV27; D gene: .; J gene: TRBJ1-1; clone size: .; CDR3 DNA: TGTGCCAGCAGTTTATCAAGAGGGATCACTGAAGCTTTCTTT; CDR3 protein: CASSLSRGITEAFF
V gene: TRBV27; D gene: .; J gene: TRBJ1-2; clone size: .; CDR3 DNA: TGTGCCGTTCGGGGGTCAGCTAACTATGGCTACACCTTC; CDR3 protein: CAVRGSANYGYTF
V gene: TRBV6-5; D gene: .; J gene: TRBJ2-7; clone size: .; CDR3 DNA: TGTGCCAGCAGTTCCTCGGCGCAGGGCTCCTACGAGCAGTACTTC; CDR3 protein: CASSSSAQGSYEQYF
V gene: TRBV30; D gene: TRBD2; J gene: TRBJ2-2; clone size: .; CDR3 DNA: TGTGCCTGGAGTCGTGCTAGCGGGAGTTTCACCGGGGAGCTGTTTTTT; CDR3 protein: CAWSRASGSFTGELFF
V gene: TRBV11-3; D gene: TRBD2; J gene: TRBJ2-1; clone size: once; CDR3 DNA: TGTGCCAGCAGCTTAAGCGGGGTTTACAATGAGCAGTTCTTC; CDR3 protein: CASSLSGVYNEQFF
V gene: TRBV9; D gene: TRBD2; J gene: TRBJ2-7; clone size: .; CDR3 DNA: TGTGCCAGCAGCCCCCGTCGGACTAGCGGGATATACGAGCAGTACTTC; CDR3 protein: CASSPRRTSGIYEQYF
V gene: TRBV25-1; D gene: TRBD1; J gene: TRBJ2-5; clone size: .; CDR3 DNA: TGTGCCAGCAGTGAATCGATGAGGGGGACAGGGAAAGAGACCCAGTACTTC; CDR3 protein: CASSESMRGTGKETQYF
V gene: TRBV30; D gene: .; J gene: TRBJ1-3; clone size: once; CDR3 DNA: TGTGCCTGGAGTCTAGGGGGCTCTGGAAACACCATATATTTT; CDR3 protein: CAWSLGGSGNTIYF
V gene: TRBV25-1; D gene: .; J gene: TRBJ1-5; clone size: .; CDR3 DNA: TGTGCCAGCAGTCCAGGCGCAGGGATGGATCAGCCCCAGCATTTT; CDR3 protein: CASSPGAGMDQPQHF
V gene: TRBV9; D gene: TRBD1; J gene: TRBJ2-7; clone size: .; CDR3 DNA: TGTGCCAGCAGCGTAACCGACAGGGAGCTCTCCTACGAGCAGTACTTC; CDR3 protein: CASSVTDRELSYEQYF
V gene: TRBV30; D gene: .; J gene: TRBJ2-5; clone size: .; CDR3 DNA: TGTGCCTGGAGTCGCGGGATTTTGGGGACCCAGTACTTC; CDR3 protein: CAWSRGILGTQYF
V gene: TRBV5-1; D gene: TRBD1; J gene: TRBJ2-7; clone size: .; CDR3 DNA: TGCGCCAGCAGCTTGAGACAGGGTTGGGACGAGCAGTACTTC; CDR3 protein: CASSLRQGWDEQYF
V gene: TRBV5-1; D gene: .; J gene: TRBJ2-5; clone size: .; CDR3 DNA: TGCGCCAGCAGCCTTCAAGAGACCCAGTACTTC; CDR3 protein: CASSLQETQYF
V gene: TRBV10-3; D gene: TRBD2; J gene: TRBJ2-7; clone size: .; CDR3 DNA: TGTGCCATCAGTGAGTCTGCTAGCGGGAGTTACGAGCAGTACTTC; CDR3 protein: CAISESASGSYEQYF
V gene: TRBV28; D gene: TRBD1; J gene: TRBJ1-2; clone size: .; CDR3 DNA: TGTGCCAGCAGACTGAGAGGGGGCGGCTATGGCTACACCTTC; CDR3 protein: CASRLRGGGYGYTF
V gene: TRBV7-6; D gene: TRBD1; J gene: TRBJ1-5; clone size: .; CDR3 DNA: TGTGCCAGCAGCCCGACAGGGGATAGCAATCAGCCCCAGCATTTT; CDR3 protein: CASSPTGDSNQPQHF
V gene: TRBV6-5; D gene: .; J gene: TRBJ2-1; clone size: once; CDR3 DNA: TGTGCCAGCAGTTACGGCGCGGGATCCTACAATGAGCAGTTCTTC; CDR3 protein: CASSYGAGSYNEQFF
V gene: TRBV27; D gene: TRBD2; J gene: TRBJ2-1; clone size: .; CDR3 DNA: TGTGCCAGCAGTTTTACTAGCGTACCATACAATGAGCAGTTCTTC; CDR3 protein: CASSFTSVPYNEQFF
V gene: TRBV6-1; D gene: .; J gene: TRBJ2-7; clone size: .; CDR3 DNA: TGTGCCAGCACGGGAACGTCCTACGAGCAGTACTTC; CDR3 protein: CASTGTSYEQYF
V gene: TRBV6-5; D gene: .; J gene: TRBJ2-3; clone size: .; CDR3 DNA: TGTGCCAGCAGTTACTCGAGGAGGGATCCCACAGATACGCAGTATTTT; CDR3 protein: CASSYSRRDPTDTQYF
V gene: TRBV28; D gene: TRBD1; J gene: TRBJ2-5; clone size: once; CDR3 DNA: TGTGCCAGCAGTTTCGACAGGGGGCCGGAGACCCAGTACTTC; CDR3 protein: CASSFDRGPETQYF
V gene: TRBV7-8; D gene: TRBD1; J gene: TRBJ2-7; clone size: .; CDR3 DNA: TGTGCCAGCAGCTTGGGAGGCAGGGGGCAACCATCCTACGAGCAGTACTTC; CDR3 protein: CASSLGGRGQPSYEQYF
V gene: TRBV7-9; D gene: .; J gene: TRBJ1-5; clone size: few; CDR3 DNA: TGTGCCAGCAGCTCAAGCGGGGGGGATAGCAATCAGCCCCAGCATTTT; CDR3 protein: CASSSSGGDSNQPQHF
V gene: TRBV2; D gene: .; J gene: TRBJ1-3; clone size: once; CDR3 DNA: TGTGCCAGCAGTGATCAGGCAGGGGCGGGAAACACCATATATTTT; CDR3 protein: CASSDQAGAGNTIYF
V gene: TRBV7-6; D gene: .; J gene: TRBJ2-1; clone size: .; CDR3 DNA: TGTGCCAGCAGCTTATTGGGGTGGGGCAGGAGTGAGCAGTTCTTC; CDR3 protein: CASSLLGWGRSEQFF
V gene: TRBV5-1; D gene: .; J gene: TRBJ2-5; clone size: .; CDR3 DNA: TGCGCCAGCAGCTTGGAGGGGGGGCGTCGTGAGACCCAGTACTTC; CDR3 protein: CASSLEGGRRETQYF
V gene: TRBV28; D gene: .; J gene: TRBJ1-1; clone size: few; CDR3 DNA: TGTGCCAGCAGTCTCCAGACTGAAGCTTTCTTT; CDR3 protein: CASSLQTEAFF
V gene: TRBV4-1; D gene: TRBD2; J gene: TRBJ2-2; clone size: .; CDR3 DNA: TGCGCCAGCAGTCGGAGGAGCGGGAGTGAGACCGGGGAGCTGTTTTTT; CDR3 protein: CASSRRSGSETGELFF
V gene: TRBV10-1; D gene: .; J gene: TRBJ2-1; clone size: .; CDR3 DNA: TGCGCCAGCAGTGATCCCCCAGGGGGGGAGCAGTTCTTC; CDR3 protein: CASSDPPGGEQFF
V gene: TRBV6-6; D gene: .; J gene: TRBJ2-1; clone size: .; CDR3 DNA: TGTGCCAGCAGTTTGACTGGAAACAATGAGCAGTTCTTC; CDR3 protein: CASSLTGNNEQFF